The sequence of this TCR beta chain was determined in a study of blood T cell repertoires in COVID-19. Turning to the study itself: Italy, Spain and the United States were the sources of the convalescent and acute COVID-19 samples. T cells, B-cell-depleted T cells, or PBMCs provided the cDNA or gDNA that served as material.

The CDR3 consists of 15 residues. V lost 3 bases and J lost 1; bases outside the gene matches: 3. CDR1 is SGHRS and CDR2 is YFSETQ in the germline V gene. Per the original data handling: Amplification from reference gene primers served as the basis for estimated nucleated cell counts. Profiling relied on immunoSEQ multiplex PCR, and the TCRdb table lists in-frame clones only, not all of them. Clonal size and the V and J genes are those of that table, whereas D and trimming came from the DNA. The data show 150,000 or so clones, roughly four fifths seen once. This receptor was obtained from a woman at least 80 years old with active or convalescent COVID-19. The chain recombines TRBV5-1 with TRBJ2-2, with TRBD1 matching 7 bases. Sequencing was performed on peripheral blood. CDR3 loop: CASSWRQGNTGELFF. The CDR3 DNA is TGCGCCAGCAGCTGGCGACAGGGGAACACCGGGGAGCTGTTTTTT.